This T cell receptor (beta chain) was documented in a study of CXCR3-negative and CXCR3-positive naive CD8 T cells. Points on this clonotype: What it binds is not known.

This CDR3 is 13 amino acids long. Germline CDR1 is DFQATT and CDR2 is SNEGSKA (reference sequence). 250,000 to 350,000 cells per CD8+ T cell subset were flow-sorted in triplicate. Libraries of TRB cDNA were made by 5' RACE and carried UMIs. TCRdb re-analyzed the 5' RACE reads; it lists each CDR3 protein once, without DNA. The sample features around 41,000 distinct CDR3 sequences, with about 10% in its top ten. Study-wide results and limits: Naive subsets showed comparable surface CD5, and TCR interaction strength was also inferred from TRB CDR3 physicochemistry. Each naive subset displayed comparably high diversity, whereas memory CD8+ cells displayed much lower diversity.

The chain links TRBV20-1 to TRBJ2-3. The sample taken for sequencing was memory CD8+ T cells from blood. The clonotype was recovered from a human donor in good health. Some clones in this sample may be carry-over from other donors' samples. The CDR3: CSARYPSTDTQYF.